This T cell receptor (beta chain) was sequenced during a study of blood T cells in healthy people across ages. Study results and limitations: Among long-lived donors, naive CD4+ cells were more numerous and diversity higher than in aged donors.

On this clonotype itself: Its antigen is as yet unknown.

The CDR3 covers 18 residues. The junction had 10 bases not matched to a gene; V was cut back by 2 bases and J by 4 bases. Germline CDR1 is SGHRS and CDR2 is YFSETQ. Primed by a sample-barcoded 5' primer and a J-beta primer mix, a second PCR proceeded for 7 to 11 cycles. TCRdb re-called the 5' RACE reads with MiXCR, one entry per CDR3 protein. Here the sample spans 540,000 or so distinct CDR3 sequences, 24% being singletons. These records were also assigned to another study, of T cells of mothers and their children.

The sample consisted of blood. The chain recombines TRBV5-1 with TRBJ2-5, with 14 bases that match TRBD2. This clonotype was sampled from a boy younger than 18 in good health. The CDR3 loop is CASSFSQTSGGARETQYF. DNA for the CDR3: TGCGCCAGCAGCTTCTCTCAGACTAGCGGGGGGGCCAGAGAGACCCAGTACTTC.